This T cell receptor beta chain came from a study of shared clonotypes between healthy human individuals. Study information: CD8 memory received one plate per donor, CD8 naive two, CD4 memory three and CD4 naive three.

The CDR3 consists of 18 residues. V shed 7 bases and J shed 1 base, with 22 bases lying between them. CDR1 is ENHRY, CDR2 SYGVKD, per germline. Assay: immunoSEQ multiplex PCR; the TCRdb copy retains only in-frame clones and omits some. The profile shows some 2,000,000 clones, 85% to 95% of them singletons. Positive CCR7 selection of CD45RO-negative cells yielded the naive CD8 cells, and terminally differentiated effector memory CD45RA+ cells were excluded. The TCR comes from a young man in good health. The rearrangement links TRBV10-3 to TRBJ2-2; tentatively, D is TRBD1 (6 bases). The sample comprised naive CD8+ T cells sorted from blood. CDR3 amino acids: CAIKGVTVQYENTGELFF. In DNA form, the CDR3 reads TGTGCCATCAAGGGGGTCACGGTTCAATATGAGAACACCGGGGAGCTGTTTTTT.